The entry below gives a single TCR beta chain sequence along with its context. Its antigen is not identified. Using RNA transcripts as the source, TCR beta CDR3 regions were amplified. HTBI primers were employed in a first-round RT-PCR of the TCR CDR3. MiXCR, run by TCRdb on the multiplex PCR reads, gives a single entry per CDR3 protein. The sample has under 250,000 distinct CDR3 sequences, under 20% seen once. The CDR3 sequence is 17 residues long. V shed 4 bases, J shed 2 bases, and the junction held 13 bases outside the gene matches. Germline V gene lookup returns CDR1 SEHNR and CDR2 FQNEAQ (reference sequence). The sample is drawn from a study of T cells in Graves' hyperthyroidism and ophthalmopathy. For the study at large: Peripheral blood samples were taken at initial diagnosis, prior to any treatment.

If no ophthalmopathy progression occurred within 18 months, Graves' hyperthyroidism was stable. Study-wide results and limits: Stable hyperthyroidism was separated from ophthalmopathy by a model based on 13 V-J features. Ophthalmopathy got predicted by the model a median about 6.5 months before its onset.

The sequence derives from a man aged 45-60 years with Graves' hyperthyroidism. The chain uses TRBV7-9 and TRBJ2-7; TRBD1 matches at 8 bases. Input material: blood. The CDR3 protein is CASSSPPLGTGTYEQYF. CDR3 DNA sequence: TGTGCCAGCAGCTCCCCGCCCCTAGGGACAGGTACCTACGAGCAGTACTTC.